The 12 T cell receptor beta chains below come from one sample, sequenced in a study of T-cell reconstitution after alpha-beta-depleted transplantation in children. Library preparation (for TCRbeta) was performed with unique molecular identifiers. Via MiXCR, TCRdb re-called the PCR reads, giving one row per CDR3 protein. The table records approximately 490,000 distinct CDR3 sequences, roughly 10% of them present only once. Sequenced material: PBMCs, taken before TCRalphabeta/CD19-depleted stem cell transplant. All receptors derive from a child aged 2 to 15 with inherited bone marrow failure, due to receive a stem cell transplant.

This clonotype showed up many times. This rearrangement joins TRBV20-1 to TRBJ1-4, with D possibly TRBD1 on 6 matching bases. Germline loops: CDR1 DFQATT, CDR2 SNEGSKA (reference sequence). This CDR3 is 17 amino acids long. Deletions cut 0 bases from V and 7 bases from J, with 21 bases between. DNA for the CDR3: TGCAGTGCTAGAGATCCCCCCCCCAGGGGCGAGGGTGAAAAACTGTTTTTT. Translating gives CSARDPPPRGEGEKLFF.

In its sample, this clonotype was seen many times. This chain links TRBV4-3 with TRBJ1-1; the D is unclear. CDR3 length: 15 residues. V was clipped by 0 bases and J by 3 bases, with 11 bases between them. CDR1 is LGHNA, CDR2 YSLEER, per germline. CDR3 sequence (DNA): TGCGCCAGCAGCCAAGATCGACTCGGGGACACTGAAGCTTTCTTT. Translated, it gives CASSQDRLGDTEAFF.

This clonotype was detected many times. The gene calls are TRBV27 and TRBJ2-1; 11 nucleotides agree with TRBD2. CDR3 size: 15 residues. CDR1 is MNHEY, CDR2 SMNVEV, per germline (reference sequence). With V trimmed by 4 bases and J by 4 bases, 3 bases remained unmatched. The CDR3 DNA is TGTGCCAGCAGTTCACTAGCGGGAGTATACAATGAGCAGTTCTTC. This codes for CASSSLAGVYNEQFF.

This clonotype was picked up many times. This rearrangement joins TRBV5-5 to TRBJ2-2, with D perhaps TRBD2 (5 bases). The CDR3 is 14 amino acids. Germline V CDR1 and CDR2: SGHKS, YYEKEE (reference sequence). V lost 2 bases, J lost 4 bases, and 9 bases lay in between. The CDR3 here is CASSFGISTGELFF. The CDR3 DNA sequence: TGTGCCAGCAGCTTCGGGATCAGCACCGGGGAGCTGTTTTTT.

The rearrangement joins TRBV5-1 to TRBJ2-1; TRBD2 matches 7 bases. V lost 1 base and J lost 7; bases outside the gene matches: 11. CDR1 SGHRS and CDR2 YFSETQ come from the germline V gene. The CDR3 has 16 residues. Written as DNA, the CDR3 is TGCGCCAGCAGCTTGTTGGGTGGGAGGGCCAGGAATGAGCAGTTCTTC. Protein product: CASSLLGGRARNEQFF.

At least ten counts were recorded for this clonotype. This chain connects TRBV7-9 to TRBJ2-7; 9 nucleotides line up with TRBD2. CDR3 length equals 16 residues. Unmatched junction bases numbered 13, after V lost 5 bases and J lost 5 bases. Germline V CDR1 and CDR2: SEHNR, FQNEAQ (reference sequence). CDR3 protein: CASSPFAGGRAHEQYF. The DNA for the CDR3 is TGTGCCAGCAGCCCATTTGCTGGCGGGAGGGCCCACGAGCAGTACTTC.

This rearrangement joins TRBV12-3 or TRBV12-4 to TRBJ1-1; D might be TRBD1 (6 bases). The germline V and J ends were trimmed by 1 base and 0 bases, with 12 bases remaining between them. The CDR3 runs to 16 residues. Here the CDR3 reads CASSLDRGWMNTEAFF. The CDR3 region has the DNA TGTGCCAGCAGTTTAGATAGGGGGTGGATGAACACTGAAGCTTTCTTT.

For this clonotype: A read error may be the cause here, since a much bigger clone is one base away. The chain combines TRBV4-1 with TRBJ2-6, with 7 bases identical to TRBD1. CDR3 size: 16 residues. The germline V gene encodes CDR1 MGHRA and CDR2 YSYEKL. The CDR3 DNA reads TGCGCCAGCAGCCGATCGGGACAGACTGGGGCCAACATCCTGACTTTC. Protein product: CASSRSGQTGANILTF.

Many counts were recorded for this clonotype. The chain has TRBV3-1 and TRBJ1-5; D ambiguous. Germline CDR1 LGHDT, CDR2 YNNKEL (reference sequence). This CDR3 contains 13 residues. The V gene lost 3 bases and the J gene lost 2 bases, with 5 bases spanning the gap. The CDR3 protein is CASSQQGNQPQHF. For the CDR3, the DNA is TGTGCCAGCAGCCAGCAGGGCAATCAGCCCCAGCATTTT.

This clonotype has at least ten counts. The chain links TRBV2 to TRBJ2-3; D uncertain. In germline, CDR1 is SNHLY, CDR2 FYNNEI. Trimming stripped 4 bases from V and 2 bases from J, with 10 bases between. This CDR3 is 14 amino acids long. The chain's CDR3 is CASSGHLTTDTQYF. The CDR3 DNA is TGTGCCAGCAGTGGCCATCTAACCACAGATACGCAGTATTTT. Full variable domain (rest looked up from reference TRBV2 and TRBJ2-3): EPEVTQTPSHQVTQMGQEVILRCVPISNHLYFYWYRQILGQKVEFLVSFYNNEISEKSEIFDDQFSVERPDGSNFTLKIRSTKLEDSAMYFCASSGHLTTDTQYFGPGTRLTVL.

This clonotype was observed at least ten times. The chain uses TRBV10-3 and TRBJ2-5; the D is unclear. The CDR3 sequence is 13 residues long. The V end lost 3 bases, the J end lost 2 bases, and 7 bases lay between the germline ends. CDR1 is ENHRY, CDR2 SYGVKD, per germline. CDR3 nucleotide sequence: TGTGCCATCAGTGAATGGGGACAAGAGACCCAGTACTTC. It yields the protein CAISEWGQETQYF.

This clonotype has just a few counts. This sequence joins TRBV30 and TRBJ1-5; D gene unclear. This CDR3 is built from 18 residues. The germline V gene has CDR1 GTSNPN and CDR2 SVGIG (reference sequence). Deletions cut 7 bases from V and 0 bases from J, with 25 bases between. In nucleotides, the CDR3 is TGTGCCTCCTCGGCGGAAAGGAACATTTTTAATAGCAATCAGCCCCAGCATTTT. Translation: CASSAERNIFNSNQPQHF.